Each of the 6 T cell receptor beta chains below was sequenced from the same sample in a study of T cells in Graves' hyperthyroidism and ophthalmopathy (dated by TCRdb to between 2017 and 2020). Library preparation employed multiplex PCR. This sample was sequenced with an Illumina HiSeq 2000. Amplification of TCR beta CDR3 regions was carried out from RNA transcripts. For the first round of RT-PCR on the TCR CDR3, the HTBI primer set was used together with the Qiagen OneStep RT-PCR kit. Through fastp at Q25 and MiXCR, TCRdb rebuilt clones from the public reads, retaining in-frame beta chains. For every CDR3 protein sequence, its rows merge into one entry that carries the most common genes and DNA. The sample records around 290,000 distinct CDR3 sequences, about 18% of which are singletons. Approximately 57% of the sample goes to the ten largest clones. The sequenced sample was blood. These receptors originate from a woman aged 60 to 75 with Graves' ophthalmopathy.

J is TRBJ2-3 and V is TRBV9; D perhaps matches TRBD2 (5 bases). Looked up from germline, CDR1 is SGDLS and CDR2 is YYNGEE. Trimming shortened V by 5 bases and J by 3 bases, and 16 bases separated the two germline ends. This CDR3 comprises 15 residues. CDR3 in DNA: TGTGCCAGCAGTCAGCGGCCGGACGGTACAGATACGCAGTATTTT. It encodes CASSQRPDGTDTQYF.

V gene TRBV6-1 combines with J gene TRBJ2-7; D is undetermined. The germline V and J ends were trimmed by 2 bases and 0 bases, with 8 bases remaining between them. From germline, CDR1 is MNHNS and CDR2 SASEGT. The CDR3 contains 14 residues. The CDR3 sequence is CASSEQVSSYEQYF. The DNA of the CDR3 is TGTGCCAGCAGTGAACAGGTTAGCTCCTACGAGCAGTACTTC.

This clonotype was observed a handful of times. The chain combines TRBV20-1 with TRBJ1-2; the D gene is possibly TRBD1 (5 bases). CDR3 length equals 15 residues. V was cut by 0 bases and J by 8 bases, with 19 bases left in between. Germline V gene data show CDR1 as DFQATT and CDR2 as SNEGSKA (reference sequence). The DNA for the CDR3 is TGCAGTGCTAGAGATTCGAGCGGGACCCCGAGAGGCTACACCTTC. Translation: CSARDSSGTPRGYTF.

This clonotype showed up many times. The chain's CDR3 is CSAMEGRSYNEQFF. CDR3 nucleotide sequence: TGCAGTGCTATGGAGGGACGGTCCTACAATGAGCAGTTCTTC. V usage is TRBV20-1 and J usage is TRBJ2-1, with D perhaps matching TRBD2 (6 bases). The CDR3 length is 14 residues. CDR1 and CDR2 from the germline V gene are DFQATT and SNEGSKA (reference sequence). Trimming cost V 4 bases and J 1 base, with 11 bases left between them.

This clonotype came up a few times. This chain connects TRBV6-1 to TRBJ1-5, with no clear D. Per germline, CDR1 MNHNS and CDR2 SASEGT. The CDR3 covers 13 residues. V shed 11 bases and J shed 0 bases, with 11 bases lying between them. This CDR3 is CACRVNSNQPQHF. CDR3 DNA sequence: TGTGCCTGCCGGGTGAATAGCAATCAGCCCCAGCATTTT.

At least ten counts were recorded for this clonotype. The V and J genes are TRBV7-9 and TRBJ2-1; 8 nucleotides agree with TRBD1. Germline loops: CDR1 SEHNR, CDR2 FQNEAQ (reference sequence). The CDR3 covers 14 residues. Trimming at V came to 8 bases and at J to 2 bases, leaving 5 bases not matched to a gene. CDR3 amino acids: CASSGQDTYNEQFF. The CDR3 DNA reads as TGTGCCAGCTCGGGACAGGATACCTACAATGAGCAGTTCTTC.